This T cell receptor (beta chain) was observed in a study of blood T cell repertoires in COVID-19. Whole-study context: Samples taken during acute and convalescent COVID-19 were collected in the United States, Italy and Spain. T cells, B-cell-depleted T cells, or PBMCs provided the cDNA or gDNA that served as material.

How the authors handled the data: From reference gene primer amplification, estimates of nucleated cell counts were derived. Repertoires were generated with immunoSEQ multiplex PCR, while TCRdb's copy carries only in-frame clones and drops some. D and trimming come from the DNA, and the V and J calls and clone size come from that table. Among over 30,000 clones listed, roughly three quarters were seen once. In its sample, this clone was seen once. The CDR3 consists of 15 residues. V was clipped by 4 bases and J by 4 bases; unmatched bases: 4. Germline CDR1 SGHKS, CDR2 YYEKEE (reference sequence). Sequenced: peripheral blood. The TCR sequence derives from a human donor in a cohort sampled during active COVID-19. The chain is built from TRBV5-5 and TRBJ2-2; 10 bases agree with TRBD2. The CDR3 DNA follows: TGTGCCAGCAGCCCCAGGACTAGCGGCACCGGGGAGCTGTTTTTT. This encodes CASSPRTSGTGELFF.